What follows is one TCR beta chain and its context. This likely stems from a read error, as it lies one base from a far larger clone. The data were taken from a study of blood T cell repertoires in COVID-19. Turning to the study itself: Samples of COVID-19 (acute and convalescent) were obtained from the United States, Italy and Spain.

Per the original data handling: Amplification of reference gene primers was used by the study to estimate nucleated cell counts. The repertoire was sequenced with immunoSEQ multiplex PCR; TCRdb's copy has only in-frame clones and lacks some. V and J calls and clone size are as listed in that table; D and trimming were resolved from the DNA. Of roughly 150,000 clones in the sample, roughly nine tenths were seen once. This CDR3 contains 13 residues. After removal of 11 bases from V and 7 bases from J, the junction contained 7 bases not matched to a gene. Sequencing was done on a sample of peripheral blood. This receptor was identified in a man aged 55 to 70 with active or convalescent COVID-19. The chain recombines TRBV12-3 or TRBV12-4 with TRBJ2-1; 11 bases fit TRBD2. As DNA, the CDR3 is TGTGCCGGGGGACTAGCGGAGGGGAATGAGCAGTTCTTC. Residues: CAGGLAEGNEQFF.